In this sample, the clone carrying this T cell receptor beta chain turned up many times. Amplification of the TCR beta CDR3 (from genomic DNA) was done by two-round multiplex PCR. It was primers specific to each TRBV and TRBJ gene that first-round PCR used. Via MiXCR, TCRdb re-called the multiplex PCR reads, giving one row per CDR3 protein. The sample carries tens of thousands of distinct CDR3 sequences, 30% to 40% recorded once. The sample comes from a study of prognosis after radiotherapy for stage I lung cancer. Germline V CDR1 and CDR2: SGHDT, YYEEEE. This CDR3 contains 15 residues. The V and J ends lost 2 bases and 0 bases respectively, with 8 bases between them.

This specimen was PBMCs, taken before or after stereotactic body radiation therapy (not recorded which). The chain carries TRBV5-6 and TRBJ1-4; no firm D call. This sequence originates from a donor aged 50 or older with non-small cell lung cancer. The CDR3 spells CASSFSSATNEKLFF. The CDR3 coding sequence is TGTGCCAGCAGCTTTTCATCCGCAACTAATGAAAAACTGTTTTTT.